The present T cell receptor (beta chain) was sequenced within a study of blood T cells in healthy people across ages. It was with a sample-barcoded 5' primer and a J-beta primer mix that a second PCR of about 7 to 12 cycles was run. From the 5' RACE reads, TCRdb called clonotypes with MiXCR, one entry per CDR3 protein. The table has hundreds of thousands of distinct CDR3 sequences, more than 40% seen once. Donation came from healthy Caucasian individuals in Russia who were aged roughly 6 to 100. The CDR3 extends over 14 amino acids. Trimming cost V 3 bases and J 9 bases, with 21 bases left between them. Germline lookup yields CDR1 DFQATT and CDR2 SNEGSKA (reference sequence).

J is TRBJ2-7 and V is TRBV20-1; tentative D call: TRBD1 (6 bases). The sequenced sample was blood. This sequence was found in a woman aged 55 to 70 in good health. This chain's CDR3 is CSASMTGSEESQYF. The CDR3 bases are TGCAGTGCTAGTATGACAGGATCCGAGGAGTCGCAGTACTTC.